One sample yielded the 13 T cell receptor beta chains listed below, sequenced in a study of cytomegalovirus exposure and HLA in healthy donors (dated by TCRdb to about 2017). The library came from the immunoSEQ multiplex PCR assay. For the multiplex PCR, a mixture combining 60 forward primers for TCR Vbeta segments and 13 reverse primers for TCR Jbeta segments was used. The immuneACCESS repertoire file appears here via TCRdb, limited to in-frame rearrangements. These files lack a portion of the clones; in checked studies, under half of the deficit traces to unresolved V genes, and the cause of the others is not known. The sample records 130,000 or so clones, about 61% of which are singletons. Together, the top ten hold roughly 2.5% of the sample. Material: PBMCs. The receptors originated from a woman aged 35 to 49 in good health and CMV-seronegative.

The CDR3 DNA sequence: TGTGCCAGTAGTGCCGGTGCGCCCCAGCATTTT. It encodes CASSAGAPQHF. This sequence joins TRBV19 and TRBJ1-5; D remains ambiguous. This CDR3 is 11 amino acids long. Deletions cut 5 bases from V and 9 bases from J, with 8 bases between. The germline V gene encodes CDR1 LNHDA and CDR2 SQIVND (reference sequence).

The J gene is TRBJ1-2, the V gene TRBV20-1; a possible D gene is TRBD1 (6 bases). The V gene's germline CDR1 is DFQATT and CDR2 SNEGSKA (reference sequence). The CDR3 length is 11 residues. Trimming shortened V by 3 bases and J by 8 bases, and 10 bases separated the two germline ends. CDR3 nucleotide sequence: TGCAGTGCTAGCTCGGGACACGGCTACACCTTC. Residues: CSASSGHGYTF.

The chain combines TRBV9 with TRBJ1-2; D might be TRBD1 (6 bases). CDR1 and CDR2 (germline): SGDLS, YYNGEE. The CDR3 runs 14 residues. V lost 0 bases to trimming and J lost 8 bases, with 14 bases between them. CDR3 in DNA: TGTGCCAGCAGCGTAGCGCAGGGGAGCCACGGCTACACCTTC. It yields the protein CASSVAQGSHGYTF.

Concerning this clone: Sequence at one end of the junction differs from germline and may be a read error. The chain joins TRBV7-9 to TRBJ1-1; possible D gene TRBD1, 5 bases. The germline CDR1 and CDR2 sequences are SEHNR and FQNEAQ (reference sequence). The CDR3 runs to 12 residues. CDR3 in amino acids: CSSSSGRAEAFF. CDR3 DNA: TGTTCCAGCAGCTCAGGGAGGGCTGAAGCTTTCTTT.

The J gene is TRBJ2-2, the V gene TRBV7-9; TRBD2 is a possible D gene (5 bases). V lost 4 bases to trimming and J lost 6 bases, with 15 bases between them. Germline V lookup: CDR1 SEHNR, CDR2 FQNEAQ (reference sequence). The length of the CDR3 is 15 residues. CDR3 in amino acids: CASSSLEGKAGELFF. DNA of the CDR3: TGTGCCAGCAGCTCCCTCGAGGGTAAAGCCGGGGAGCTGTTTTTT.

This clone was found a few times. CDR3 protein: CAWSVVGRGFSPLHF. The CDR3 DNA reads TGTGCCTGGAGTGTCGTCGGCAGGGGGTTTTCACCCCTCCACTTT. The chain recombines TRBV30 with TRBJ1-6, with 7 nucleotides matching TRBD1. Germline CDR1 reads GTSNPN; CDR2 reads SVGIG (reference sequence). The J segment lost 9 bases and the V segment lost 0 bases, leaving 8 bases of the junction unmatched. The CDR3 loop spans 15 amino acids.

V gene TRBV5-1 combines with J gene TRBJ2-3; D unresolved. V was clipped by 4 bases and J by 6 bases, with 15 bases between them. The CDR3 is 14 amino acids. In germline, CDR1 is SGHRS, CDR2 YFSETQ. CDR3 loop: CASSPLPISDTQYF. The CDR3 DNA reads as TGCGCCAGCAGCCCCCTTCCTATATCGGATACGCAGTATTTT.

This clone has just a few counts. The gene calls are TRBV6-6 and TRBJ2-6, with D possibly being TRBD1 (5 bases). The CDR3 totals 15 residues. Per germline, CDR1 MNHNY and CDR2 SVGAGI (reference sequence). V lost 6 bases and J lost 0, with 9 bases in between. The CDR3 region is CASRDSPSGANVLTF. DNA for the CDR3: TGTGCCAGCAGAGACAGCCCCTCTGGGGCCAACGTCCTGACTTTC.

The CDR3 DNA follows: TGTGCCAGCAGGGCGGCGCCTAGTTTATCCTACAATGAGCAGTTCTTC. Residues: CASRAAPSLSYNEQFF. The V gene is TRBV11-2, the J gene TRBJ2-1, with D unresolved. The CDR3 spans 16 residues. The germline V gene encodes CDR1 SGHAT and CDR2 FQNNGV. Trimming stripped 6 bases from V and 1 base from J, with 16 bases between.

The chain combines TRBV28 with TRBJ1-2; maybe TRBD1 (6 bases). The CDR3 runs to 17 residues. V was pared by 2 bases and J by 4 bases, with 20 bases between. Germline V gene data show CDR1 as MDHEN and CDR2 as SYDVKM. The CDR3 coding sequence is TGTGCCAGCAGTTTAACTGGACAGTCCCCACATAGCTATGGCTACACCTTC. This encodes CASSLTGQSPHSYGYTF.

The chain couples TRBV10-1 to TRBJ2-5; 9 nucleotides align to TRBD2. The end of the DNA is better explained by TRBJ2-7, so the J call may be wrong. The CDR3 totals 14 residues. Germline V gene lookup returns CDR1 WNHNN and CDR2 SYGVQD (reference sequence). CDR3 sequence: CASSPLAGPYEQYF. DNA of the CDR3: TGCGCCAGCAGTCCTCTAGCGGGACCCTACGAGCAGTACTTC.

This CDR3 reads CASSLDGGGAPTDTQYF. The CDR3 nucleotides read TGTGCCAGCAGCTTAGATGGCGGGGGGGCCCCCACAGATACGCAGTATTTT. J is TRBJ2-3 and V is TRBV7-2; TRBD2 aligns across 9 bases. V was clipped by 1 base and J by 2 bases; unmatched bases: 7. This CDR3 is built from 17 residues. The germline gives CDR1 SGHTA, CDR2 FQGNSA.

The V gene is TRBV7-2, the J gene TRBJ1-1; D gene uncertain. This CDR3 has 14 amino acids. Germline assignment: CDR1 SGHTA and CDR2 FQGNSA. The ends were cut back, 5 bases at V and 5 bases at J, with 15 bases in the middle. The CDR3 DNA is TGTGCCAGCAGCCCGGACGGGAGTAGGACTGAAGCTTTCTTT. Translated: CASSPDGSRTEAFF.